The entry below gives a single T cell receptor beta chain sequence along with its context. The antigen remains undetermined. TCRdb keeps only in-frame clones here, not all; method: immunoSEQ multiplex PCR. The top ten hold about an eighth of the sample, which has 200,000 to 250,000 clones, around 80% seen once. This sample stems from a study of cytomegalovirus exposure and HLA in healthy donors. Study observations and caveats: Later, an analysis found that TCR clusters from the first cohort tended to co-occur in the 130 or so validation repertoires. Published work reported that the classifier diagnosed cytomegalovirus status with high specificity and sensitivity.

CDR1 is SGHTA, CDR2 FQGNSA, per germline. The CDR3 is 14 residues long. The V end was cut by 5 bases, the J end by 8 bases, with 18 bases between. Among the roughly 120 subjects of the validation cohort, separate from the approximately 700-subject first cohort, were the donors. The V and J genes are TRBV7-2 and TRBJ1-2, with a weak D call TRBD1 (6 bases). This sequence originates from a woman in her twenties or thirties in good health and CMV-seropositive. Source material: PBMCs. CDR3 nucleotides: TGTGCCAGCAGCCCCGGACGGGGGCAAGGGGGCTACACCTTC. This translates into CASSPGRGQGGYTF.